The rows below give T cell receptor beta chains drawn from one sample of a study of shared T cell receptors in the human thymus. Profiling relied on immunoSEQ multiplex PCR, and the TCRdb table lists in-frame clones only, not all of them. In the table there are 720,000 or so clones, approximately 85% of which are singletons. These data were likewise used in another study, on human thymus T cells.

The sequenced material came from thymocytes. These TCRs come from a girl under three years old with a congenital heart defect. CDR3s include the opening cysteine and the closing phenylalanine or tryptophan. A D gene is named only where the DNA matches it firmly. The size field is filled for only some rows; it gives once, few, many or a size class.

J: TRBJ1-1; size: .; V: TRBV11-2; D: .; CDR3: CASSIRTEAFF; DNA: TGTGCCAGCAGCATCAGGACTGAAGCTTTCTTT
J: TRBJ1-4; size: .; V: TRBV6-5; D: TRBD1; CDR3: CASRDRFATNEKLFF; DNA: TGTGCCAGCCGGGACAGATTTGCAACTAATGAAAAACTGTTTTTT
J: TRBJ1-2; size: .; V: TRBV2; D: TRBD1; CDR3: CASRTGVRGRVGYTF; DNA: TGTGCCAGCAGGACTGGTGTGAGGGGGCGCGTTGGCTACACCTTC
J: TRBJ2-5; size: .; V: TRBV6-1; D: .; CDR3: CASSDRTLGRETQYF; DNA: TGTGCCAGCAGTGACCGGACACTTGGGAGGGAGACCCAGTACTTC
J: TRBJ2-1; size: .; V: TRBV2; D: TRBD2; CDR3: CASRPLAGGPYEQFF; DNA: TGTGCCAGCAGACCACTAGCGGGGGGGCCATATGAGCAGTTCTTC
J: TRBJ2-5; size: .; V: TRBV4-2; D: .; CDR3: CASSQDAGADLRLETQYF; DNA: TGTGCCAGCAGCCAAGACGCGGGGGCGGATCTAAGACTGGAGACCCAGTACTTC
J: TRBJ1-6; size: .; V: TRBV19; D: .; CDR3: CASSTLGSGGRDSPLHF; DNA: TGTGCCAGTAGTACCCTAGGTTCGGGGGGACGGGATTCACCCCTCCACTTT
J: TRBJ1-2; size: .; V: TRBV29-1; D: TRBD1; CDR3: CSVEPIRGQGAGYTF; DNA: TGCAGCGTTGAACCAATCCGCGGACAGGGGGCTGGCTACACCTTC
J: TRBJ1-5; size: .; V: TRBV7-8; D: .; CDR3: CASSVQTGKGNQPQHF; DNA: TGTGCCAGCAGCGTACAAACAGGGAAAGGCAATCAGCCCCAGCATTTT
J: TRBJ2-7; size: .; V: TRBV7-2; D: .; CDR3: CASSPSQVYYEQYF; DNA: TGTGCCAGCAGCCCCTCCCAGGTATACTACGAGCAGTACTTC
J: TRBJ2-5; size: .; V: TRBV19; D: TRBD2; CDR3: CASSPRLAGSQETQYF; DNA: TGTGCCAGTAGTCCACGACTAGCGGGGAGCCAAGAGACCCAGTACTTC
J: TRBJ2-6; size: once; V: TRBV7-4; D: TRBD1; CDR3: CASSTPGTGPANVLTF; DNA: TGTGCCAGCAGTACCCCCGGGACAGGTCCCGCCAACGTCCTGACTTTC
J: TRBJ1-2; size: .; V: TRBV6-5; D: TRBD1; CDR3: CASSSRQGRGGYTF; DNA: TGTGCCAGCAGTTCTCGACAGGGACGAGGAGGCTACACCTTC
J: TRBJ1-1; size: .; V: TRBV5-6; D: .; CDR3: CASSLIAGAGRNTEAFF; DNA: TGTGCCAGCAGCTTAATAGCGGGCGCGGGGAGAAACACTGAAGCTTTCTTT
J: TRBJ2-7; size: .; V: TRBV7-8; D: TRBD2; CDR3: CASSGTSKEQYF; DNA: TGTGCCAGCAGCGGGACTAGTAAAGAGCAGTACTTC
J: TRBJ1-6; size: .; V: TRBV5-1; D: .; CDR3: CASSLEAGCSPLHF; DNA: TGCGCCAGCAGCTTGGAGGCGGGTTGCTCACCCCTCCACTTT
J: TRBJ2-7; size: .; V: TRBV7-9; D: .; CDR3: CASSLKTRPEGAYEQYF; DNA: TGTGCCAGCAGCTTAAAGACTAGGCCAGAAGGAGCCTACGAGCAGTACTTC
J: TRBJ2-4; size: .; V: TRBV12-5; D: .; CDR3: CASGLDSDGNLAKNIQYF; DNA: TGTGCTAGTGGTTTGGATTCGGACGGGAACTTAGCCAAAAACATTCAGTACTTC
J: TRBJ2-1; size: few; V: TRBV9; D: TRBD2; CDR3: CASSVEAGGPGNEQFF; DNA: TGTGCCAGCAGCGTCGAAGCGGGGGGCCCCGGCAATGAGCAGTTCTTC
J: TRBJ1-2; size: once; V: TRBV28; D: TRBD1; CDR3: CASSVTDRLWGYTF; DNA: TGTGCCAGCAGTGTAACGGACAGGCTTTGGGGTTACACCTTC
J: TRBJ2-7; size: .; V: TRBV10-3; D: TRBD1; CDR3: CAISSTTGTGGNEQYF; DNA: TGTGCCATCAGTTCAACAACCGGGACAGGGGGAAACGAGCAGTACTTC
J: TRBJ1-2; size: .; V: TRBV7-2; D: .; CDR3: CASSLGSTPPPGQGNGYTF; DNA: TGTGCCAGCAGCTTAGGGTCAACACCACCCCCCGGGCAGGGGAATGGCTACACCTTC
J: TRBJ1-5; size: .; V: TRBV4-3; D: .; CDR3: CASSQDPMQGINQPQHF; DNA: TGCGCCAGCAGCCAAGATCCCATGCAGGGGATCAATCAGCCCCAGCATTTT
J: TRBJ1-6; size: .; V: TRBV14; D: .; CDR3: CASSPGTARPPLHF; DNA: TGTGCCAGCAGCCCAGGAACTGCACGTCCACCCCTCCACTTT
J: TRBJ1-5; size: .; V: TRBV29-1; D: .; CDR3: CSVEVRDQPQHF; DNA: TGCAGCGTTGAGGTGAGAGATCAGCCCCAGCATTTT
J: TRBJ2-1; size: few; V: TRBV7-8; D: .; CDR3: CASSPYTLILGVNEQFF; DNA: TGTGCCAGCAGCCCGTACACATTGATATTAGGGGTCAATGAGCAGTTCTTC
J: TRBJ1-1; size: .; V: TRBV10-3; D: .; CDR3: CAIRGLKRGNTEAFF; DNA: TGTGCCATCAGGGGACTAAAACGGGGGAACACTGAAGCTTTCTTT
J: TRBJ1-1; size: .; V: TRBV4-2; D: .; CDR3: CASRPTRDLNTEAFF; DNA: TGTGCCAGCAGACCAACCAGGGACTTGAACACTGAAGCTTTCTTT
J: TRBJ1-4; size: few; V: TRBV15; D: .; CDR3: CATSRVSGALFF; DNA: TGTGCCACCAGCAGAGTATCAGGGGCCTTGTTTTTT
J: TRBJ1-1; size: once; V: TRBV5-1; D: TRBD1; CDR3: CASSFNRGTEAFF; DNA: TGCGCCAGCAGCTTCAACAGGGGCACTGAAGCTTTCTTT
J: TRBJ1-1; size: .; V: TRBV4-1; D: TRBD1; CDR3: CASSQEDDPGQGIRNTEAFF; DNA: TGCGCCAGCAGCCAAGAGGATGACCCGGGACAGGGAATACGTAACACTGAAGCTTTCTTT
J: TRBJ1-4; size: .; V: TRBV29-1; D: .; CDR3: CSVVEGIPTNEKLFF; DNA: TGCAGCGTTGTGGAGGGAATCCCAACTAATGAAAAACTGTTTTTT
J: TRBJ1-4; size: .; V: TRBV28; D: .; CDR3: CASSLQTGEKLFF; DNA: TGTGCCAGCAGTTTACAGACGGGTGAAAAACTGTTTTTT
J: TRBJ2-2; size: few; V: TRBV4-3; D: TRBD1; CDR3: CASSHRTGKSGELFF; DNA: TGCGCCAGCAGCCATCGGACAGGGAAAAGCGGGGAGCTGTTTTTT
J: TRBJ1-1; size: .; V: TRBV9; D: .; CDR3: CASSASVTWGGDDTEAFF; DNA: TGTGCCAGCAGCGCAAGCGTTACGTGGGGGGGCGACGACACTGAAGCTTTCTTT
J: TRBJ1-2; size: once; V: TRBV29-1; D: .; CDR3: CSVEDLENGYTF; DNA: TGCAGCGTTGAAGATCTAGAGAATGGCTACACCTTC
J: TRBJ1-6; size: .; V: TRBV6-1; D: .; CDR3: CASSERSRLGFPSPLHF; DNA: TGTGCCAGCAGTGAAAGATCCAGGCTTGGGTTCCCGTCACCCCTCCACTTT
J: TRBJ2-7; size: few; V: TRBV7-8; D: .; CDR3: CASSLTYEQYF; DNA: TGTGCCAGCAGCCTAACCTACGAGCAGTACTTC
J: TRBJ2-7; size: once; V: TRBV6-5; D: .; CDR3: CASSYHPAGYEQYF; DNA: TGTGCCAGCAGTTACCACCCCGCCGGCTACGAGCAGTACTTC
J: TRBJ1-1; size: .; V: TRBV14; D: .; CDR3: CASSHRGVGINTEAFF; DNA: TGTGCCAGCAGCCATCGGGGAGTGGGGATAAACACTGAAGCTTTCTTT
J: TRBJ1-5; size: .; V: TRBV30; D: .; CDR3: CAWSVLGRNHQPQHF; DNA: TGTGCCTGGAGTGTATTGGGCCGGAATCATCAGCCCCAGCATTTT
J: TRBJ2-5; size: .; V: TRBV27; D: TRBD1; CDR3: CASSPDRGRGTQYF; DNA: TGTGCCAGCAGCCCCGACAGGGGCCGGGGGACCCAGTACTTC
J: TRBJ2-1; size: .; V: TRBV7-9; D: .; CDR3: CASSLVTGAYNEQFF; DNA: TGTGCCAGCAGCTTAGTTACGGGGGCCTACAATGAGCAGTTCTTC
J: TRBJ1-1; size: few; V: TRBV14; D: TRBD1; CDR3: CASSQDGWRPPRGTEAFF; DNA: TGTGCCAGCAGCCAAGATGGGTGGAGGCCTCCCAGGGGGACTGAAGCTTTCTTT
J: TRBJ2-7; size: .; V: TRBV10-2; D: TRBD1; CDR3: CASRPGQGYEQYF; DNA: TGCGCCAGCAGACCGGGACAGGGTTACGAGCAGTACTTC
J: TRBJ2-3; size: .; V: TRBV5-1; D: .; CDR3: CASSPPVLTDTQYF; DNA: TGCGCCAGCAGCCCTCCCGTTCTCACAGATACGCAGTATTTT